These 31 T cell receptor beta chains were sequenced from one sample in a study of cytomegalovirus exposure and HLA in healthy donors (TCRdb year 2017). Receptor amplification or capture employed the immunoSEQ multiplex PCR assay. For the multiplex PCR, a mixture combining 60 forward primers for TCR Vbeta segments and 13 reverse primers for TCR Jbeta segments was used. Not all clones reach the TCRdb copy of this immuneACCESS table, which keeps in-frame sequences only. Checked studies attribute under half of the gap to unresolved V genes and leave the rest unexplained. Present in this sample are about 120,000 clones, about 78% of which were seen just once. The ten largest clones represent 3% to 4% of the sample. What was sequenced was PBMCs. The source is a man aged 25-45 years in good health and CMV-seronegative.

CDR3 amino acids: CASSSNTGTSQVQYF. CDR3 nucleotide sequence: TGTGCCAGCAGCTCCAACACCGGGACTAGCCAAGTTCAGTACTTC. V usage is TRBV11-2 and J usage is TRBJ2-5, with 9 bases lining up with TRBD2. Germline V gene sequence: CDR1 SGHAT, CDR2 FQNNGV. The CDR3 totals 15 residues. The ends lost 4 bases at V and 11 bases at J; junction bases unmatched: 14.

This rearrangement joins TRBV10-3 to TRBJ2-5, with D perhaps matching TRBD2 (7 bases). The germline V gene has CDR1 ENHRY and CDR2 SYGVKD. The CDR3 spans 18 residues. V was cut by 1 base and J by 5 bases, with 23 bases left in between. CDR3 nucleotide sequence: TGTGCCATCAGTGAGTACGCATCGGCGGGGGCCCTAGGGGAGACCCAGTACTTC. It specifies CAISEYASAGALGETQYF.

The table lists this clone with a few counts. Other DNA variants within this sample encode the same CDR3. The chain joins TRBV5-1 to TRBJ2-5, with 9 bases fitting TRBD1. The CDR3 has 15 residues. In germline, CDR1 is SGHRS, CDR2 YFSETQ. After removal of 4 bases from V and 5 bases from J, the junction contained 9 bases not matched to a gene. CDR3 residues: CASSLNTGGGETQYF. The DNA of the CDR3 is TGCGCCAGCAGCCTAAACACAGGGGGCGGCGAGACCCAGTACTTC.

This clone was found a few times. DNA for the CDR3: TGCGCCAGCAGCCCCGCTTTAGGCAGGGAGGAAGGCTACACCTTC. Translating gives CASSPALGREEGYTF. The chain has TRBV4-3 and TRBJ1-2, with TRBD1 as a possible D gene (5 bases). Germline V lookup: CDR1 LGHNA, CDR2 YSLEER. The CDR3 consists of 15 residues. V was shortened by 4 bases and J by 8 bases, with 20 bases between the two germline ends.

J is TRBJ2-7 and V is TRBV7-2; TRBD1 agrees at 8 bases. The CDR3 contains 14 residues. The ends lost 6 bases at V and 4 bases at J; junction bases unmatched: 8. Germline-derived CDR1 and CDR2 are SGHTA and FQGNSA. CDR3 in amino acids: CASSRDRGPYEQYF. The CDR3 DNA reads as TGTGCCAGCAGTCGAGACAGGGGACCATACGAGCAGTACTTC. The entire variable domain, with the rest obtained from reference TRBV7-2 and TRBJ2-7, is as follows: GAGVSQSPSNKVTEKGKDVELRCDPISGHTALYWYRQSLGQGLEFLIYFQGNSAPDKSGLPSDRFSAERTGGSVSTLTIQRTQQEDSAVYLCASSRDRGPYEQYFGPGTRLTVT.

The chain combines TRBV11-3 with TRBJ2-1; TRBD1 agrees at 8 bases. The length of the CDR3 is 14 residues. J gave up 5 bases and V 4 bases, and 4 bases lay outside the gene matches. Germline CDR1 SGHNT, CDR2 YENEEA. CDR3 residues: CASSSDRGNNEQFF. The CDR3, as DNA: TGTGCCAGCAGCTCTGACAGGGGAAACAATGAGCAGTTCTTC.

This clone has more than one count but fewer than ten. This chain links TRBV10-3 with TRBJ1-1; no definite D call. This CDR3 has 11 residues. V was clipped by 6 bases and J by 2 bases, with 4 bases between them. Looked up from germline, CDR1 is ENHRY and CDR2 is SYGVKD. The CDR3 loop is CAIRQNTEAFF. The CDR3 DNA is TGTGCCATCAGACAAAACACTGAAGCTTTCTTT.

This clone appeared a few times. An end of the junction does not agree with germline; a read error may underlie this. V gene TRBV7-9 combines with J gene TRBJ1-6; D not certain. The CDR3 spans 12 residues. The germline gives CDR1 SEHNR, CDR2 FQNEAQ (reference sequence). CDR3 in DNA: TGTTCCAGCAGCTATAATAATTCACCCCTCCACTTT. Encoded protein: CSSSYNNSPLHF.

The CDR3 coding sequence is TGTGCCAGCAGCTTGGTGGGGACAGGGTACTATGGCTACACCTTC. As protein: CASSLVGTGYYGYTF. The rearrangement uses TRBV5-4 and TRBJ1-2; 9 bases line up with TRBD1. The J segment lost 3 bases and the V segment lost 0 bases, leaving 3 bases of the junction unmatched. Germline V gives CDR1 SGHNT, CDR2 YYREEE (reference sequence). The CDR3 covers 15 residues.

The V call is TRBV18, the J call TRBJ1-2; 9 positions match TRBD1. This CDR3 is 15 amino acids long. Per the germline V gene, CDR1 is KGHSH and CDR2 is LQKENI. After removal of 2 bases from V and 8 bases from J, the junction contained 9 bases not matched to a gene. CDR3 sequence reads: CASSPINRGRDGYTF. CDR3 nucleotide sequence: TGTGCCAGCTCACCAATCAACAGGGGGCGAGACGGCTACACCTTC. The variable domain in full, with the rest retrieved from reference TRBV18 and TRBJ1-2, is NAGVMQNPRHLVRRRGQEARLRCSPMKGHSHVYWYRQLPEEGLKFMVYLQKENIIDESGMPKERFSAEFPKEGPSILRIQQVVRGDSAAYFCASSPINRGRDGYTFGSGTRLTVV.

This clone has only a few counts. The CDR3 DNA reads as TGTGCCAGCAGTCCACCACCGGGACAAACCAAATACGAGCAGTACTTC. Residues: CASSPPPGQTKYEQYF. This chain connects TRBV28 to TRBJ2-7; D possibly corresponds to TRBD1 (6 bases). V lost 5 bases and J 4 bases, leaving 21 bases between the germline ends. Germline CDR1 is MDHEN and CDR2 is SYDVKM. This CDR3 has 16 residues.

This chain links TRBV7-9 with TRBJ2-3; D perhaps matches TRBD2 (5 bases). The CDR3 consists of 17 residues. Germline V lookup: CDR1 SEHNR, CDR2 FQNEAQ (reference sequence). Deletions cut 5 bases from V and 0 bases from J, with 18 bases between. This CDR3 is CASSQTWGDLSTDTQYF. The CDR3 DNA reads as TGTGCCAGCAGCCAGACGTGGGGAGACCTCAGCACAGATACGCAGTATTTT.

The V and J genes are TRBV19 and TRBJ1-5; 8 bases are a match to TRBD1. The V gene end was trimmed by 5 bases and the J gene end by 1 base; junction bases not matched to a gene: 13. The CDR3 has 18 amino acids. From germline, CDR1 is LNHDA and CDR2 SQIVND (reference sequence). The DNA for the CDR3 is TGTGCCAGTAGTGGGCAGGGGGCCAACCGATTCAGCAATCAGCCCCAGCATTTT. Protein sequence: CASSGQGANRFSNQPQHF.

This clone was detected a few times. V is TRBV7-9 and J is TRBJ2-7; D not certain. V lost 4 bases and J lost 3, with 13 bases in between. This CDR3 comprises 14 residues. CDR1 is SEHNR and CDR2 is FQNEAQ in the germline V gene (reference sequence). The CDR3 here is CASSSQTPNYEQYF. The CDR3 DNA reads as TGTGCCAGCAGCTCTCAGACACCGAACTACGAGCAGTACTTC.

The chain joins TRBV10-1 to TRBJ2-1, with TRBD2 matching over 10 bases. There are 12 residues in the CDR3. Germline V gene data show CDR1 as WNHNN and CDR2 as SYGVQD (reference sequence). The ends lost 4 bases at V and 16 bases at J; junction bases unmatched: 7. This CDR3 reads CASSVQLAGFFF. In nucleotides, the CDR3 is TGCGCCAGCAGTGTCCAACTAGCGGGGTTTTTCTTC.

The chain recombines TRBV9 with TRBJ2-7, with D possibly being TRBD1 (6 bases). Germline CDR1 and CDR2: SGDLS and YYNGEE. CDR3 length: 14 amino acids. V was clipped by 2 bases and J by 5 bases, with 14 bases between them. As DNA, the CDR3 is TGTGCCAGCAGCGTGGGGGCCAGGGCACACGAGCAGTACTTC. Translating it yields CASSVGARAHEQYF.

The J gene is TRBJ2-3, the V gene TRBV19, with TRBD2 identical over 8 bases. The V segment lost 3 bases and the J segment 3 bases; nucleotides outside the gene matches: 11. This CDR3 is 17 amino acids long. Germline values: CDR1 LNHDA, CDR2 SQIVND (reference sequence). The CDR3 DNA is TGTGCCAGTAGTATTCCCCCAGGGCGGGGGGAGACAGATACGCAGTATTTT. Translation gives CASSIPPGRGETDTQYF.

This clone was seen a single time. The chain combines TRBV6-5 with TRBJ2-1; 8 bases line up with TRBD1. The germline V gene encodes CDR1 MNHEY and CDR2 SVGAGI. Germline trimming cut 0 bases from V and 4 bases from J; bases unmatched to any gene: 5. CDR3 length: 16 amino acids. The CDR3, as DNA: TGTGCCAGCAGTTACTCGAAACAGGGGGGATACAATGAGCAGTTCTTC. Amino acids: CASSYSKQGGYNEQFF.

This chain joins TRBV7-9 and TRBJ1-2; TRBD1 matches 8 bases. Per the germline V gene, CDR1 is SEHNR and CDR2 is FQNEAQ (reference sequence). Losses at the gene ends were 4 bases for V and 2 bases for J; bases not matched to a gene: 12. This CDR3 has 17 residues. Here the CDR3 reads CASSSTRDRTPNYGYTF. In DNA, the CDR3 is TGTGCCAGCAGCTCAACACGGGACAGGACCCCCAACTATGGCTACACCTTC.

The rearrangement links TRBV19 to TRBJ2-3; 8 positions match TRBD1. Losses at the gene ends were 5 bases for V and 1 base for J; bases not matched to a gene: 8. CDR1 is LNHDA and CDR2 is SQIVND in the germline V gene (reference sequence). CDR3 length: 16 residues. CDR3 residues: CASSFSTGVGTDTQYF. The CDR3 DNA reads TGTGCCAGTAGTTTCTCGACAGGGGTTGGCACAGATACGCAGTATTTT.

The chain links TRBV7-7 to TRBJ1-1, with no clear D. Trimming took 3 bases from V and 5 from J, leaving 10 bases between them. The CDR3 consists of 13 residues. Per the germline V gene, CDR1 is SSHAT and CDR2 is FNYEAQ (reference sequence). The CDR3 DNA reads TGTGCCAGCAGCTTGGAGCGGGGAACTGAAGCTTTCTTT. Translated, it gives CASSLERGTEAFF.

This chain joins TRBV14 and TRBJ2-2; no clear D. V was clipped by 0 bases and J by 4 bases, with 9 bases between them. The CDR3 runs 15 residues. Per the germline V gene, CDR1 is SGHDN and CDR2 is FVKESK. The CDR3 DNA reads TGTGCCAGCAGCCAAGATCTGGGCCCCACCGGGGAGCTGTTTTTT. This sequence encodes CASSQDLGPTGELFF.

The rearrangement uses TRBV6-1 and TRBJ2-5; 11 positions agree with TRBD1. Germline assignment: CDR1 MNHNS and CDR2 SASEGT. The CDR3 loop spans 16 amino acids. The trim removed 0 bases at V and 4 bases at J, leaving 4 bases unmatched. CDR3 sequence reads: CASSEAEDRGRETQYF. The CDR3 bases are TGTGCCAGCAGTGAAGCCGAGGACAGGGGGCGAGAGACCCAGTACTTC.

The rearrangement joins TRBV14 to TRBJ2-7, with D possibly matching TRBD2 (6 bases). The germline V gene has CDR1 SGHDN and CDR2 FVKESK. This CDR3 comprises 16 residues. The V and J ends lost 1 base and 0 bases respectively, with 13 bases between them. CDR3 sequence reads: CASSQGLALASYEQYF. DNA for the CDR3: TGTGCCAGCAGCCAAGGGCTAGCGTTGGCCTCCTACGAGCAGTACTTC.

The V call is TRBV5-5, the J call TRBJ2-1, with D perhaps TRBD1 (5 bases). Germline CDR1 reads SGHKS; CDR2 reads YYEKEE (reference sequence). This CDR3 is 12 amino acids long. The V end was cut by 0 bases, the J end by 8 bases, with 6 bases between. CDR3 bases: TGTGCCAGCAGCTTGGAACAGGATGAGCAGTTCTTC. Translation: CASSLEQDEQFF. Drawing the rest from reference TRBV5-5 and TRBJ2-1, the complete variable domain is DAGVTQSPTHLIKTRGQQVTLRCSPISGHKSVSWYQQVLGQGPQFIFQYYEKEERGRGNFPDRFSARQFPNYSSELNVNALLLGDSALYLCASSLEQDEQFFGPGTRLTVL.

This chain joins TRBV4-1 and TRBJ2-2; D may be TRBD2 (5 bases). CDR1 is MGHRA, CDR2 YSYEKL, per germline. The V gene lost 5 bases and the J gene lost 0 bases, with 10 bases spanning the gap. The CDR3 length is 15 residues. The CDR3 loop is CASSGLAPNTGELFF. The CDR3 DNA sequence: TGCGCCAGCAGCGGTCTAGCACCGAACACCGGGGAGCTGTTTTTT.

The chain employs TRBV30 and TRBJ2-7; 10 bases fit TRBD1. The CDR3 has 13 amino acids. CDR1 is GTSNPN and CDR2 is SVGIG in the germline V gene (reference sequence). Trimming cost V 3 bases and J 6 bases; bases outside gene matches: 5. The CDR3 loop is CAWRGQGKGEQYF. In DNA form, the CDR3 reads TGTGCCTGGAGGGGACAGGGGAAGGGCGAGCAGTACTTC.

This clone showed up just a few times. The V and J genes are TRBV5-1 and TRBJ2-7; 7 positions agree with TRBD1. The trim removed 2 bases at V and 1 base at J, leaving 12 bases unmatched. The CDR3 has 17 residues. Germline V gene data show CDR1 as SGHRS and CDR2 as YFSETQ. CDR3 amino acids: CASSFHEWTGKSYEQYF. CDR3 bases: TGCGCCAGCAGCTTTCATGAGTGGACAGGAAAATCCTACGAGCAGTACTTC. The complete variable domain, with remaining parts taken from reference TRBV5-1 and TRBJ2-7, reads KAGVTQTPRYLIKTRGQQVTLSCSPISGHRSVSWYQQTPGQGLQFLFEYFSETQRNKGNFPGRFSGRQFSNSRSEMNVSTLELGDSALYLCASSFHEWTGKSYEQYFGPGTRLTVT.

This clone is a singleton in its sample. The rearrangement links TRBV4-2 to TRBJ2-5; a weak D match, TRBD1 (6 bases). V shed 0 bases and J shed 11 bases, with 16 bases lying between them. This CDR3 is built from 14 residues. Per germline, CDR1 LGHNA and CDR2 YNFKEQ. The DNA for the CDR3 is TGTGCCAGCAGCCAAGAACGACAGGCCTGGGAGCAGTACTTC. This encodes CASSQERQAWEQYF.

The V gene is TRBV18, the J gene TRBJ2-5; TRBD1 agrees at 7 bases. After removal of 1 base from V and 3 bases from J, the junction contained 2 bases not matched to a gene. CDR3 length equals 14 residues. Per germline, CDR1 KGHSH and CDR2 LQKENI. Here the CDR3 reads CASSPLGTEETQYF. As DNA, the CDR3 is TGTGCCAGCTCACCACTTGGGACAGAAGAGACCCAGTACTTC.

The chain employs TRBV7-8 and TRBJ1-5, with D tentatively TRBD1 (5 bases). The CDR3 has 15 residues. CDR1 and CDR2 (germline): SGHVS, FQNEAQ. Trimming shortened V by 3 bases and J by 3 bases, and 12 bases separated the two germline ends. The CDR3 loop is CASSLGRTLNQPQHF. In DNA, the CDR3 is TGTGCCAGCAGCTTGGGGCGGACCCTCAATCAGCCCCAGCATTTT.